The sequence of this TCR beta chain was determined in a study of blood T cell repertoires in COVID-19. This CDR3 has 15 amino acids. Trimming removed 3 bases from V and 7 bases from J; junction bases left unmatched: 11. Germline V CDR1 and CDR2: SGHAT, FQNNGV. This clone was seen more than once but under ten times. Under the authors' procedure: Reference gene primers were amplified, and this amplification served to estimate nucleated cell counts. Sequencing used immunoSEQ multiplex PCR; TCRdb keeps in-frame clones, though not all of them. The V and J calls and clone size were taken over from that table, and D and trimming were inferred from the DNA. Of about 130,000 clones in the sample, around 81% were seen once.

The source is a man aged 30-40 years with COVID-19, enrolled during active disease. The sequenced sample was peripheral blood. This chain uses TRBV11-2 with TRBJ2-7; 8 nucleotides agree with TRBD2. CDR3 residues: CASSFLPGGVEEQYF. The CDR3 DNA follows: TGTGCCAGCAGCTTTTTACCCGGGGGGGTCGAGGAGCAGTACTTC.